This T cell receptor beta chain emerged from a study of T cells in Graves' hyperthyroidism and ophthalmopathy. Germline V gives CDR1 LGHDT, CDR2 YNNKEL (reference sequence). V was trimmed by 1 base and J by 1 base, leaving 11 bases between them. The CDR3 has 16 amino acids. Broader study findings: Blood also carried most thyroid clonotypes expanded above 0.001. Model-based prediction identified ophthalmopathy a median roughly 5.9 months prior to its onset. A model of 13 V-J features distinguished ophthalmopathy from stable hyperthyroidism.

RNA transcripts yielded amplified TCR beta CDR3 regions. The HTBI primer set served for first-round RT-PCR of the TCR CDR3. TCRdb reprocessed the multiplex PCR reads with MiXCR, giving one entry per CDR3 protein. The table lists 600,000 or so distinct CDR3 sequences, around 13% of them singletons. This clonotype was counted at least ten times. Its cognate antigen is unknown. The chain uses TRBV3-1 and TRBJ2-1; D is possibly TRBD2 (6 bases). This sequence originates from a woman in her 50s with Graves' ophthalmopathy. Specimen: blood. The CDR3, as DNA: TGTGCCAGCAGCCAAGTCGGGGGTCGTTCCTACAATGAGCAGTTCTTC. Translated: CASSQVGGRSYNEQFF.